This T cell receptor (beta chain) was observed in a study of blood T cell repertoires in COVID-19. Authors' processing steps: Reference gene primer amplification in the assay estimated nucleated cell counts. TCRdb's copy holds only in-frame clones and misses some; the assay was immunoSEQ multiplex PCR. The DNA gave D and trimming, while V, J and clone size come from that table. The data contain around 300,000 clones, roughly 86% of them seen just once; the ten biggest clones take up about 2.7%. Participants, about 18 to 89 years old, spanned fewer than 25 US areas. The CDR3 covers 15 residues. The V gene's germline CDR1 is SGHRS and CDR2 YFSETQ. V lost 2 bases, J lost 2 bases, and 8 bases lay in between.

This TCR was sampled from a woman aged 18-29 years who had recovered from COVID-19. The chain has TRBV5-1 and TRBJ2-6, with D uncertain. Input material: PBMCs or T cells enriched from blood (not recorded which). As DNA, the CDR3 is TGCGCCAGCAGCTTAGTATCGGCTGGGGCCAACGTCCTGACTTTC. It codes for CASSLVSAGANVLTF.